The 18 T cell receptor beta chains below were found in one sample sequenced in a study of blood T cell repertoires in COVID-19. Measured with immunoSEQ multiplex PCR; TCRdb has only the in-frame clones, and not every one. The repertoire holds a few hundred thousand clones, with roughly 87% as singletons. The sequenced material came from peripheral blood. The receptors were sampled from a man aged 18-30 years with active or convalescent COVID-19.

This clone showed up just a few times. The rearrangement links TRBV21-1 to TRBJ2-3; no check of the table's D call, TRBD2, against the DNA was made. TRBV21-1 is an annotated pseudogene. This CDR3 is built from 16 residues. The CDR3 bases are TGTGCCAGCAGCCCGGGGGATAAAAAGGTAACAGATACGCAGTATTTT. This gives the protein CASSPGDKKVTDTQYF.

This chain joins TRBV15 and TRBJ2-7, with D possibly being TRBD2 (5 bases). This CDR3 region has 13 residues. Trimming took off 2 bases at V and 3 bases at J, with 8 bases between the two ends. Germline V gives CDR1 LNHNV, CDR2 YYDKDF (reference sequence). The CDR3 is CATSRSGYYEQYF. Written as DNA, the CDR3 is TGTGCCACCAGCAGAAGCGGATACTACGAGCAGTACTTC. Full variable domain (missing parts from reference TRBV15 and TRBJ2-7): DAMVIQNPRYQVTQFGKPVTLSCSQTLNHNVMYWYQQKSSQAPKLLFHYYDKDFNNEADTPDNFQSRRPNTSFCFLDIRSPGLGDTAMYLCATSRSGYYEQYFGPGTRLTVT.

The CDR3 loop reads CASSQDNRNTEAFF. Written as DNA, the CDR3 is TGTGCCAGCAGCCAAGATAACAGGAACACTGAAGCTTTCTTT. The rearrangement links TRBV3-1 (or the pseudogene TRBV3-2) to TRBJ1-1; D is unresolved. The V and J ends lost 0 bases and 1 base respectively, with 6 bases between them. Germline V gene sequence: CDR1 LGHDT, CDR2 YNNKEL (reference sequence). The CDR3 spans 14 residues.

This chain links TRBV12-5 with TRBJ1-2; D is ambiguous. CDR1 LGHNT and CDR2 FRNRAP come from the germline V gene. Trimming left V 3 bases short and J 7 bases short, with 12 bases between. CDR3 length: 13 residues. CDR3 protein: CASGLSAHLGYTF. The CDR3 DNA follows: TGTGCTAGTGGTTTAAGCGCGCATCTTGGCTACACCTTC.

J is TRBJ1-4 and V is TRBV5-4; TRBD1 is a possible D gene (5 bases). CDR3 size: 16 residues. V lost 4 bases and J 7 bases, leaving 20 bases between the germline ends. Germline CDR1 and CDR2: SGHNT and YYREEE (reference sequence). In DNA, the CDR3 is TGTGCCAGCAGCCCGAACGGCCAGGGCCCCCGTGAAAAACTGTTTTTT. It specifies CASSPNGQGPREKLFF.

The J gene is TRBJ1-4, the V gene TRBV10-3; 7 bases map to TRBD1. The germline CDR1 and CDR2 sequences are ENHRY and SYGVKD. CDR3 length equals 14 residues. V shed 4 bases, J shed 8 bases, and the junction held 7 bases outside the gene matches. As DNA, the CDR3 is TGTGCCATCAGTGGGCGACAGGGACAGGAAAAACTGTTTTTT. Its protein is CAISGRQGQEKLFF.

The chain links TRBV9 to TRBJ1-3, with 7 bases aligning to TRBD1. After removal of 6 bases from V and 0 bases from J, the junction contained 18 bases not matched to a gene. The CDR3 covers 19 residues. CDR1 is SGDLS, CDR2 YYNGEE, per germline. The CDR3 sequence is CASNKGAGSPVYSGNTIYF. In nucleotides, the CDR3 is TGTGCCAGCAACAAGGGGGCCGGTTCGCCTGTGTACTCTGGAAACACCATATATTTT.

V usage is TRBV4-3 and J usage is TRBJ2-7, with 14 bases identical to TRBD2. The CDR3 spans 17 residues. Germline V gene data show CDR1 as LGHNA and CDR2 as YSLEER. V was pared by 5 bases and J by 7 bases, with 13 bases of the junction left unmatched. This chain's CDR3 is CASSYGTSGGTLGEQYF. The CDR3 nucleotides read TGCGCCAGCAGCTACGGGACTAGCGGGGGTACCCTAGGTGAGCAGTACTTC.

This clone occurred once. The rearrangement joins TRBV27 to TRBJ2-7, with 7 bases that match TRBD1. V shed 5 bases, J shed 3 bases, and the junction held 7 bases outside the gene matches. The germline V gene has CDR1 MNHEY and CDR2 SMNVEV (reference sequence). The CDR3 is made up of 14 amino acids. DNA for the CDR3: TGTGCCAGCAGTCTTACAGGGGCGGGCTACGAGCAGTACTTC. Translating it yields CASSLTGAGYEQYF.

The J gene is TRBJ1-2, the V gene TRBV5-8; D possibly corresponds to TRBD1 (5 bases). V was trimmed by 4 bases and J by 5 bases, leaving 9 bases between them. The CDR3 has 12 residues. Germline V lookup: CDR1 SGHTS, CDR2 YDEGEE. For the CDR3, the DNA is TGTGCCAGCAGCCTATCAGGGTATGGCTACACCTTC. This translates into CASSLSGYGYTF.

The chain carries TRBV5-8 and TRBJ1-2; D not certain. The germline V gene has CDR1 SGHTS and CDR2 YDEGEE. The V end lost 0 bases, the J end lost 2 bases, and 8 bases lay between the germline ends. The CDR3 has 14 residues. CDR3 in DNA: TGTGCCAGCAGCTTGGCTGAGGGAAACTATGGCTACACCTTC. As protein: CASSLAEGNYGYTF.

The chain couples TRBV5-6 to TRBJ1-5, with D maybe TRBD1 (6 bases). Trimming cost V 0 bases and J 3 bases, with 16 bases left between them. Germline CDR1 SGHDT, CDR2 YYEEEE. This CDR3 is built from 17 residues. The CDR3 region is CASSLAGDQRINQPQHF. The CDR3 DNA reads TGTGCCAGCAGCTTGGCAGGGGACCAAAGAATCAATCAGCCCCAGCATTTT.

The chain uses TRBV5-8 and TRBJ2-1, with 9 bases matching TRBD1. Germline V gene lookup returns CDR1 SGHTS and CDR2 YDEGEE. This CDR3 has 15 amino acids. V lost 4 bases to trimming and J lost 4 bases; unmatched junction nucleotides: 6. In DNA, the CDR3 is TGTGCCAGCAGCCCCCATGGGACAGGGTACAATGAGCAGTTCTTC. This gives the protein CASSPHGTGYNEQFF.

The rearrangement joins TRBV9 to TRBJ2-1; the D is unclear. The CDR3 totals 16 residues. In germline, CDR1 is SGDLS, CDR2 YYNGEE. Trimming stripped 3 bases from V and 0 bases from J, with 13 bases between. Here the CDR3 DNA reads TGTGCCAGCAGCGGACGGCGCGGTAGCTCCTACAATGAGCAGTTCTTC. Translated: CASSGRRGSSYNEQFF.

This chain connects TRBV4-3 to TRBJ1-4, with D hard to call. The CDR3 length is 15 residues. Per germline, CDR1 LGHNA and CDR2 YSLEER. Trimming removed 0 bases from V and 0 bases from J, with 5 bases in between. In nucleotides, the CDR3 is TGCGCCAGCAGCCAAGACAGAACAACTAATGAAAAACTGTTTTTT. It translates to CASSQDRTTNEKLFF.

The CDR3 sequence: CASSEGGGTFNTEAFF. The CDR3 DNA is TGTGCCAGCAGTGAAGGAGGTGGCACGTTTAACACTGAAGCTTTCTTT. This chain uses TRBV2 with TRBJ1-1; D is uncertain. The V end was cut by 1 base, the J end by 2 bases, with 14 bases between. The CDR3 contains 16 residues. The germline V gene encodes CDR1 SNHLY and CDR2 FYNNEI. The whole variable domain, filled in from reference TRBV2 and TRBJ1-1, reads EPEVTQTPSHQVTQMGQEVILRCVPISNHLYFYWYRQILGQKVEFLVSFYNNEISEKSEIFDDQFSVERPDGSNFTLKIRSTKLEDSAMYFCASSEGGGTFNTEAFFGQGTRLTVV.

The chain is built from TRBV10-2 and TRBJ1-2; the D gene is possibly TRBD1 (6 bases). This CDR3 region has 15 residues. V was trimmed by 6 bases and J by 4 bases, leaving 18 bases between them. Germline CDR1 WSHSY, CDR2 SAAADI. The CDR3: CASSQGGWDIYGYTF. In DNA, the CDR3 is TGCGCCAGCAGCCAAGGGGGTTGGGACATCTATGGCTACACCTTC.

This chain connects TRBV14 to TRBJ2-7; D might be TRBD1 (6 bases). There are 12 residues in the CDR3. Trimming stripped 5 bases from V and 2 bases from J, with 7 bases between. Per germline, CDR1 SGHDN and CDR2 FVKESK. The CDR3 here is CASSAGAYEQYF. CDR3 coding DNA: TGTGCCAGCAGCGCAGGGGCCTACGAGCAGTACTTC.